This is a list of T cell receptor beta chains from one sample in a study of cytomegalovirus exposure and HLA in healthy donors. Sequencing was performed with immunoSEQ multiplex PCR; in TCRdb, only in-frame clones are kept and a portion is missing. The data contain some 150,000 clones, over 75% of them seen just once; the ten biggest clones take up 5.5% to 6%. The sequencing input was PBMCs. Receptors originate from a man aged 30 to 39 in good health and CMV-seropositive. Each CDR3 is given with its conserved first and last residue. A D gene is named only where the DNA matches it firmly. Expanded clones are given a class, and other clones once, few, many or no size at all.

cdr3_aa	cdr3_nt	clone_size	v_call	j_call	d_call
CASSLVYGKLFF	TGTGCCAGCAGCTTAGTGTACGGAAAACTGTTTTTT	NA	TRBV7-9	TRBJ1-4	NA
CASSQSRGSGELFF	TGCGCCAGCAGCCAGTCCAGGGGATCCGGGGAGCTGTTTTTT	NA	TRBV4-1	TRBJ2-2	NA
CASRSDSTTNEKLFF	TGTGCCAGCAGATCCGACAGTACAACTAATGAAAAACTGTTTTTT	NA	TRBV2	TRBJ1-4	NA
CASTDLAGGAYNEQFF	TGTGCCAGTACCGACCTAGCGGGGGGAGCCTACAATGAGCAGTTCTTC	NA	TRBV19	TRBJ2-1	TRBD2
CASSYGGGGSYYEQYF	TGTGCCAGCAGTTACGGTGGGGGAGGGTCGTACTACGAGCAGTACTTC	NA	TRBV6-5	TRBJ2-7	TRBD2
CASGLYQSDYEQYF	TGTGCTAGTGGTTTGTATCAGAGCGACTACGAGCAGTACTTC	NA	TRBV12-5	TRBJ2-7	NA
CASSMGQSSTEAFF	TGTGCCAGTAGTATGGGACAATCCTCGACTGAAGCTTTCTTT	NA	TRBV19	TRBJ1-1	NA
CASSYLGGGANNYGYTF	TGTGCCAGCAGCTACCTCGGGGGAGGGGCTAATAACTATGGCTACACCTTC	NA	TRBV11-2	TRBJ1-2	NA
CASSLTQYEQYF	TGTGCCAGCAGTTTAACACAGTACGAGCAGTACTTC	NA	TRBV27	TRBJ2-7	NA
CASSHPTSGGVQETQYF	TGCGCCAGCAGCCACCCGACTAGCGGGGGGGTCCAAGAGACCCAGTACTTC	NA	TRBV4-1	TRBJ2-5	TRBD2
CASKPLTGKAGELFF	TGTGCCAGTAAACCGTTGACAGGGAAGGCCGGGGAGCTGTTTTTT	NA	TRBV19	TRBJ2-2	TRBD1
CASSPATGGEETQYF	TGTGCCAGCTCACCCGCGACAGGGGGGGAAGAGACCCAGTACTTC	NA	TRBV18	TRBJ2-5	TRBD1
CASSPWGSGGRTDTQYF	TGTGCCAGCAGCCCCTGGGGCAGCGGGGGACGCACAGATACGCAGTATTTT	NA	TRBV7-8	TRBJ2-3	TRBD2
CASSATGVTEAFF	TGTGCCAGCAGCGCTACAGGAGTCACTGAAGCTTTCTTT	NA	TRBV7-9	TRBJ1-1	NA
CASSQKGGSSYNEQFF	TGCGCCAGCAGCCAAAAAGGAGGCTCTTCCTACAATGAGCAGTTCTTC	NA	TRBV4-1	TRBJ2-1	NA
CASSLGGNYEQYF	TGTGCCAGCAGTCTAGGGGGAAACTACGAGCAGTACTTC	NA	TRBV11-3	TRBJ2-7	NA
CASSLTGSYEQYF	TGTGCCAGCAGCTTGACGGGGTCCTACGAGCAGTACTTC	NA	TRBV5-6	TRBJ2-7	NA
CASSPGVGYTF	TGTGCCAGTAGTCCGGGAGTTGGCTACACCTTC	NA	TRBV19	TRBJ1-2	NA
CASRPPLAGINEQFF	TGTGCCAGCAGACCCCCACTAGCGGGTATCAATGAGCAGTTCTTC	NA	TRBV28	TRBJ2-1	TRBD2
CASGDLEQFF	TGTGCCAGCGGGGACTTAGAGCAGTTCTTC	NA	TRBV7-2	TRBJ2-1	NA
CASSLAGGYNEQFF	TGTGCCAGCAGCTTAGCGGGAGGCTACAATGAGCAGTTCTTC	NA	TRBV7-9	TRBJ2-1	NA
CASTTKVPSGYEQYF	TGTGCCAGCACCACAAAGGTGCCTAGCGGGTACGAGCAGTACTTC	NA	TRBV21-1	TRBJ2-7	NA
CASSYDRGMNTEAFF	TGTGCCAGCAGTTACGACAGGGGGATGAACACTGAAGCTTTCTTT	NA	TRBV6-6	TRBJ1-1	TRBD1
CASMTAYSGNTIYF	TGTGCCAGTATGACAGCTTACTCTGGAAACACCATATATTTT	NA	TRBV6-5	TRBJ1-3	NA
CAATAGYGYTF	TGTGCCGCGACAGCTGGGTATGGCTACACCTTC	NA	TRBV2	TRBJ1-2	NA
CASSVVPEGSPLHF	TGTGCCAGCAGCGTAGTCCCGGAGGGTTCACCCCTCCACTTT	NA	TRBV9	TRBJ1-6	NA
CASRQGQGEKLFF	TGTGCCAGCAGACAAGGACAGGGCGAAAAACTGTTTTTT	once	TRBV2	TRBJ1-4	TRBD1
CASSFPNSGNTIYF	TGTGCCAGCAGTTTCCCTAACTCTGGAAACACCATATATTTT	NA	TRBV28	TRBJ1-3	NA
CASSVTGGNQPQHF	TGTGCCAGCAGTGTAACAGGAGGCAATCAGCCCCAGCATTTT	NA	TRBV27	TRBJ1-5	NA
CASRRDRGGQPQHF	TGTGCCAGTAGGCGGGACAGGGGTGGTCAGCCCCAGCATTTT	NA	TRBV19	TRBJ1-5	TRBD1
CASRRDRSSEAFF	TGTGCCAGCAGGCGGGACAGGTCGTCTGAAGCTTTCTTT	NA	TRBV7-6	TRBJ1-1	TRBD1
CASSQQVLSNQPQHF	TGCGCCAGCAGTCAACAGGTCTTAAGCAATCAGCCCCAGCATTTT	NA	TRBV23-1	TRBJ1-5	NA
CASSWRGGPGSFETQYF	TGTGCCAGCAGCTGGCGGGGGGGCCCAGGGTCTTTCGAGACCCAGTACTTC	NA	TRBV7-2	TRBJ2-5	TRBD2
CASSLGGGSTYNSPLHF	TGTGCCAGCAGCTTAGGAGGGGGCTCCACCTATAATTCACCCCTCCACTTT	once	TRBV7-6	TRBJ1-6	TRBD1
CASRIAVQGPISDTQYF	TGTGCCAGCAGAATAGCGGTCCAGGGACCGATCTCAGATACGCAGTATTTT	NA	TRBV7-8	TRBJ2-3	NA
CASSFISGANVLTF	TGTGCCAGCAGTTTCATCTCTGGGGCCAACGTCCTGACTTTC	few	TRBV6-6	TRBJ2-6	NA
CATSRDRGGNIQYF	TGTGCCACCAGCAGAGATAGAGGGGGAAACATTCAGTACTTC	NA	TRBV15	TRBJ2-4	NA
CASSLGTAGAYEQYF	TGTGCCAGCAGCTTAGGGACGGCGGGGGCCTACGAGCAGTACTTC	NA	TRBV7-2	TRBJ2-7	TRBD2
CASSPRFRETQYF	TGCGCCAGCAGCCCTCGGTTTCGGGAGACCCAGTACTTC	NA	TRBV4-3	TRBJ2-5	NA
CASSLSGKSSYNSPLHF	TGTGCCAGCAGCTTGTCGGGGAAAAGCTCCTATAATTCACCCCTCCACTTT	NA	TRBV5-6	TRBJ1-6	NA
CSSSLVGQATNEKLFF	TGTTCCAGCAGCTTGGTTGGCCAAGCAACTAATGAAAAACTGTTTTTT	NA	TRBV7-9	TRBJ1-4	NA
CASSKRDTQYF	TGTGCCAGCAGCAAGAGGGATACGCAGTATTTT	NA	TRBV7-8	TRBJ2-3	NA
CASSLTQGHEQYF	TGTGCCAGCTCCCTAACACAGGGCCACGAGCAGTACTTC	NA	TRBV18	TRBJ2-7	NA
CASSLTGFDNEKLFF	TGCGCCAGCAGCTTAACAGGGTTTGATAATGAAAAACTGTTTTTT	NA	TRBV5-1	TRBJ1-4	NA
CASSLRTGRGGYTF	TGTGCCAGCAGCCTACGGACAGGGAGGGGTGGCTACACCTTC	NA	TRBV28	TRBJ1-2	TRBD1
CASIPSGGALEQFF	TGCGCCAGCATCCCTAGCGGGGGGGCCTTAGAGCAGTTCTTC	NA	TRBV10-2	TRBJ2-1	TRBD2
CASARLGNYNEQFF	TGTGCCAGCGCCCGACTAGGGAATTACAATGAGCAGTTCTTC	NA	TRBV2	TRBJ2-1	NA
CASSLQTGGNEKLFF	TGTGCCAGCAGCCTCCAGACAGGGGGTAATGAAAAACTGTTTTTT	NA	TRBV11-2	TRBJ1-4	TRBD1
CASSASGSGGAVGANGLTF	TGTGCCAGTAGTGCCTCGGGAAGCGGGGGGGCCGTTGGAGCCAACGGCCTGACTTTC	NA	TRBV19	TRBJ2-6	TRBD2